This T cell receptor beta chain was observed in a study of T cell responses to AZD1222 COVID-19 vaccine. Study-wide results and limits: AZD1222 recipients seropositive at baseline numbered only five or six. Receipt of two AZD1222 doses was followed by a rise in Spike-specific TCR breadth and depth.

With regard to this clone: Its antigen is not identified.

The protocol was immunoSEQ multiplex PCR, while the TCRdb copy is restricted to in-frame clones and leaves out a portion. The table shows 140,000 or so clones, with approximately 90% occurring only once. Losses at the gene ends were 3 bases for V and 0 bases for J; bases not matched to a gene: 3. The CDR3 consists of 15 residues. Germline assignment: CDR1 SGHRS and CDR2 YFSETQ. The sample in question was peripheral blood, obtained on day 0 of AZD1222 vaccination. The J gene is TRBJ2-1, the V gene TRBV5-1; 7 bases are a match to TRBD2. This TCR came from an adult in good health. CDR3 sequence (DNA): TGCGCCAGCAGCTCTAGCGGAAACTCCTACAATGAGCAGTTCTTC. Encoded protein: CASSSSGNSYNEQFF.